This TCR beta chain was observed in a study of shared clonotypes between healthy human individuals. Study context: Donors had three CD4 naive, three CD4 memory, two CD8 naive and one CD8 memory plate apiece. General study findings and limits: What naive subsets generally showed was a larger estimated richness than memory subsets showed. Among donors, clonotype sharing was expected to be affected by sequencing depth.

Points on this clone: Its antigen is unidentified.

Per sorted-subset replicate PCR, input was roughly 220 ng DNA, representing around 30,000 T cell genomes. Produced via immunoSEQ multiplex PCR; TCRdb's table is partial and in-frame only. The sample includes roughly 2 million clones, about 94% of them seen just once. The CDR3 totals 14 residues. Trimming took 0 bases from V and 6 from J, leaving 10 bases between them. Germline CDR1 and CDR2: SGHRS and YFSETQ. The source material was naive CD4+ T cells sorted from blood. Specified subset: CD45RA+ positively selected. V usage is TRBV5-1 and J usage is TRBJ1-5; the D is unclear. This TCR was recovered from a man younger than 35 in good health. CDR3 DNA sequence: TGCGCCAGCAGCTTGGGGGGTCCTGGTCAGCCCCAGCATTTT. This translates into CASSLGGPGQPQHF.